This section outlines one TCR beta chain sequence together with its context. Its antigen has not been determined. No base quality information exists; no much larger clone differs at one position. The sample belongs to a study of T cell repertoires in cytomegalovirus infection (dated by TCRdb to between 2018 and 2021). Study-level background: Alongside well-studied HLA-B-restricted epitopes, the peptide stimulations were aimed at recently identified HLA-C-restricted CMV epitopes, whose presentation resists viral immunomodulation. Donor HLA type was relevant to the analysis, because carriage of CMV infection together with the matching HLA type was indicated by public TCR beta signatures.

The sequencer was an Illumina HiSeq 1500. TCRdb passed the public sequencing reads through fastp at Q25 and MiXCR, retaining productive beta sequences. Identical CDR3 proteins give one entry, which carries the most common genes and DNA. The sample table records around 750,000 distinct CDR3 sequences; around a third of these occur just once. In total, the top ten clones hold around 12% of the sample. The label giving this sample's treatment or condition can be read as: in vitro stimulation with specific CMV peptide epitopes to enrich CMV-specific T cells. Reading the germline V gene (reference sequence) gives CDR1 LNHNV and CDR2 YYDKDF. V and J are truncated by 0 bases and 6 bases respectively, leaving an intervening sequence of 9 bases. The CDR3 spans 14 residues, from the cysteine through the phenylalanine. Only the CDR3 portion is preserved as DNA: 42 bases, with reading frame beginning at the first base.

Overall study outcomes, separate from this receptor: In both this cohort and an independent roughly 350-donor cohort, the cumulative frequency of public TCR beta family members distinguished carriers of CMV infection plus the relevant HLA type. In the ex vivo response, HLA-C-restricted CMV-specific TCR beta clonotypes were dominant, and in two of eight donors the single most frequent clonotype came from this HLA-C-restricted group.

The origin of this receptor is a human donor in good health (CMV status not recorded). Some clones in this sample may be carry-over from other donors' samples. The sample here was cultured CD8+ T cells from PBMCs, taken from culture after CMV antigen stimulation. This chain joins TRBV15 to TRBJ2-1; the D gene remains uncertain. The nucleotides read TGTGCCACCAGCAGAGATTTCGACCCCAATGAGCAGTTCTTC. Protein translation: CATSRDFDPNEQFF.